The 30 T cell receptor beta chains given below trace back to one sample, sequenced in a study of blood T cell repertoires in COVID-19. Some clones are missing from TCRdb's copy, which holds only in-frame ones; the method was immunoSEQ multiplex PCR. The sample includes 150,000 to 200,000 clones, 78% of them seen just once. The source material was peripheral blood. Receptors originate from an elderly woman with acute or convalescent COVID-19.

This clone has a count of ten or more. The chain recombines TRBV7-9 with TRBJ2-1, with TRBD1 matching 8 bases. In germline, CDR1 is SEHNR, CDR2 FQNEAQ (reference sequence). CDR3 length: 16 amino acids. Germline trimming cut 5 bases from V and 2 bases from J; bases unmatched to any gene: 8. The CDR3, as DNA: TGTGCCAGCAGCCCTCCGGACAGGGTGGCCTACAATGAGCAGTTCTTC. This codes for CASSPPDRVAYNEQFF. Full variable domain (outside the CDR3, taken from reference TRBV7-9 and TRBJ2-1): DTGVSQNPRHKITKRGQNVTFRCDPISEHNRLYWYRQTLGQGPEFLTYFQNEAQLEKSRLLSDRFSAERPKGSFSTLEIQRTEQGDSAMYLCASSPPDRVAYNEQFFGPGTRLTVL.

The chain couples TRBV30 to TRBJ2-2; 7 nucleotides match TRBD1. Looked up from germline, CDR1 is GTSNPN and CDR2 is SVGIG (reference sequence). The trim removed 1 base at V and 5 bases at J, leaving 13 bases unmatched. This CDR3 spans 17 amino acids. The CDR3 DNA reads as TGTGCCTGGAGTGAAGGGTGGGACAGTAGAGTGACCGGGGAGCTGTTTTTT. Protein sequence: CAWSEGWDSRVTGELFF.

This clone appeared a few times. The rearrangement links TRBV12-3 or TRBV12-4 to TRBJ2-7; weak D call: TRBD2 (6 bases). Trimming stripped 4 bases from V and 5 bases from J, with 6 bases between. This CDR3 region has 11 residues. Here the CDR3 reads CASSWGDEQYF. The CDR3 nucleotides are TGTGCCAGCAGTTGGGGGGACGAGCAGTACTTC.

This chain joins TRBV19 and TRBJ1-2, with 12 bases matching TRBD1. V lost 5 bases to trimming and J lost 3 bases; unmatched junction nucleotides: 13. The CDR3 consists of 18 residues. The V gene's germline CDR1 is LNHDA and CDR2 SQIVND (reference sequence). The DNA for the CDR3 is TGTGCCAGTAGTCCGGAGCGGGACAGGGGGCTACGTCACTATGGCTACACCTTC. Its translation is CASSPERDRGLRHYGYTF.

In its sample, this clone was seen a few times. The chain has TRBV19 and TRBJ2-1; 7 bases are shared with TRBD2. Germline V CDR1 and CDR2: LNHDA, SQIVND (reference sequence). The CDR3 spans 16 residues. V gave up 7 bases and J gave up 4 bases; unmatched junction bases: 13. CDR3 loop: CASTPGVGGSYNEQFF. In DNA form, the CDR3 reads TGTGCCAGTACCCCTGGAGTGGGAGGGTCTTACAATGAGCAGTTCTTC.

The CDR3 loop is CASSPGGYTEAFF. CDR3 bases: TGTGCCAGCAGCCCCGGCGGGTACACTGAAGCTTTCTTT. The chain has TRBV12-3 or TRBV12-4 and TRBJ1-1; no definite D call. CDR3 length: 13 amino acids. The V end was cut by 6 bases, the J end by 3 bases, with 11 bases between.

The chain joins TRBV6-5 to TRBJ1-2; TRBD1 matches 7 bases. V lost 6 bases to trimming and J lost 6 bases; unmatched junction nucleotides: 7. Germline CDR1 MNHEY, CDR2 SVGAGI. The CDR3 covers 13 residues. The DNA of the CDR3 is TGTGCCAGCAGCCGGGACAGACTCCATGGCTACACCTTC. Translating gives CASSRDRLHGYTF.

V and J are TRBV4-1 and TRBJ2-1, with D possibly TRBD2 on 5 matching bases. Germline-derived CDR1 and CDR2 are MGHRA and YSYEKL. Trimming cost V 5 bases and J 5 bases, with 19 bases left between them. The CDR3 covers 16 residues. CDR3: CASSTQPSPRHNEQFF. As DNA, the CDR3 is TGCGCCAGCAGCACTCAGCCTAGCCCGAGGCACAATGAGCAGTTCTTC.

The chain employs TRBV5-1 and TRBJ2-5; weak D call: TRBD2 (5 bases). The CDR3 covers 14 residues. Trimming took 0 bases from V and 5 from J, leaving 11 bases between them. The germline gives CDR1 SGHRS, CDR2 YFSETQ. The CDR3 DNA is TGCGCCAGCAGCTTGGTACCCTCGGGGGAGACCCAGTACTTC. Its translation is CASSLVPSGETQYF.

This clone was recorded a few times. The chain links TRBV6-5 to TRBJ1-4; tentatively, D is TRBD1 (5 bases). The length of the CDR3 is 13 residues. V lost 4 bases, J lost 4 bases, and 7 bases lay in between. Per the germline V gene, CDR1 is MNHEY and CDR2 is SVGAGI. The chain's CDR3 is CASSWTNNEKLFF. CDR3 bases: TGTGCCAGCAGTTGGACAAATAATGAAAAACTGTTTTTT.

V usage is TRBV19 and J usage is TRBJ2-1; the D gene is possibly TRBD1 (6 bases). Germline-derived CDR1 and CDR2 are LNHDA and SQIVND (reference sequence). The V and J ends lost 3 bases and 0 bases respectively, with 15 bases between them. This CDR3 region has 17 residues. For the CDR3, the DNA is TGTGCCAGTAGTATTTCCGTTGGGGGCAGCTCCTACAATGAGCAGTTCTTC. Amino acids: CASSISVGGSSYNEQFF.

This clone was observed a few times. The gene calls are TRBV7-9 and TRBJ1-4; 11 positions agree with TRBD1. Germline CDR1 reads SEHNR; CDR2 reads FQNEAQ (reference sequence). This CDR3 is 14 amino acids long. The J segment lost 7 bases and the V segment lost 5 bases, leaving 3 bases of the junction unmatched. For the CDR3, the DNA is TGTGCCAGCAGCCCGGACAGGGGGCTTGAAAAACTGTTTTTT. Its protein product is CASSPDRGLEKLFF.

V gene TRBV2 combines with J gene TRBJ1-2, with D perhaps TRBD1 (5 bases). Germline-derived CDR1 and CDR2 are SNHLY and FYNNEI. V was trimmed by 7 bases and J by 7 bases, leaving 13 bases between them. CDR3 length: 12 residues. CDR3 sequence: CASTYGGGGYTF. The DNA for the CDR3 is TGTGCCAGCACCTATGGGGGGGGTGGCTACACCTTC.

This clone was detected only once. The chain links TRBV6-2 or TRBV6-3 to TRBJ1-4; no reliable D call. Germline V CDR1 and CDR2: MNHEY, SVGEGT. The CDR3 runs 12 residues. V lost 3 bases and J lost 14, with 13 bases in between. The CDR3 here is CASSYAWRDLFF. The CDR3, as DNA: TGTGCCAGCAGTTATGCTTGGAGGGATCTGTTTTTT.

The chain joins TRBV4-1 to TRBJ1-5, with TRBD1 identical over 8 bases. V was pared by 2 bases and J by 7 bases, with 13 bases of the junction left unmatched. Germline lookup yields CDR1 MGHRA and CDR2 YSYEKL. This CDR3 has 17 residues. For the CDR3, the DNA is TGCGCCAGCAGCCAACCCTACAGGGGGACAGGCCGACAGCCCCAGCATTTT. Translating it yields CASSQPYRGTGRQPQHF.

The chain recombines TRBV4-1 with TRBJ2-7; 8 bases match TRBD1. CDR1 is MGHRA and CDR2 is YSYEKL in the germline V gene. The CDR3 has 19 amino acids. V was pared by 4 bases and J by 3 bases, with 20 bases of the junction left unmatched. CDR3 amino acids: CASSPRQGAYRDTGYEQYF. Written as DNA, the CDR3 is TGCGCCAGCAGCCCCCGGCAGGGGGCATACCGGGACACTGGCTACGAGCAGTACTTC.

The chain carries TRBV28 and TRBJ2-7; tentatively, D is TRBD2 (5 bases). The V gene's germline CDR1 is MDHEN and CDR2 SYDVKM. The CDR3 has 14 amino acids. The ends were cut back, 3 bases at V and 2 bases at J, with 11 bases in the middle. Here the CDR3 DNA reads TGTGCCAGCAGTTTCGGTGGGAGCCCCTACGAGCAGTACTTC. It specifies CASSFGGSPYEQYF. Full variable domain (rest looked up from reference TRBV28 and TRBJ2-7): DVKVTQSSRYLVKRTGEKVFLECVQDMDHENMFWYRQDPGLGLRLIYFSYDVKMKEKGDIPEGYSVSREKKERFSLILESASTNQTSMYLCASSFGGSPYEQYFGPGTRLTVT.

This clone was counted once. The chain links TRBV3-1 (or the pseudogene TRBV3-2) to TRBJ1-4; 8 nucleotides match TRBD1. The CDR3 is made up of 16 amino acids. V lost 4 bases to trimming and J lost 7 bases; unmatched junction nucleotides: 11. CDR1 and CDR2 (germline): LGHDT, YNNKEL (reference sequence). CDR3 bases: TGTGCCAGCAGCCTCCTGGGAGGCCAGGGGGCTGAAAAACTGTTTTTT. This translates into CASSLLGGQGAEKLFF.

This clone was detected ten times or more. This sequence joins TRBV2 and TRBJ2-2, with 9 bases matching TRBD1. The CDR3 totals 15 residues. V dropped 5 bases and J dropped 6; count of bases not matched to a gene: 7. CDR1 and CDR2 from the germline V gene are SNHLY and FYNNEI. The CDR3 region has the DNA TGTGCCAGCAGTCCATCCGGGACAGGGCCCGGGGAGCTGTTTTTT. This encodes CASSPSGTGPGELFF.

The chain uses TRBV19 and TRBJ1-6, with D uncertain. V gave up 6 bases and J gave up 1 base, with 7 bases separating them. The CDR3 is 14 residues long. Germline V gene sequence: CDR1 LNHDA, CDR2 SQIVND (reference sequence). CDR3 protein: CASRPGSYNSPLHF. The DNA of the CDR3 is TGTGCCAGTAGGCCGGGGTCCTATAATTCACCCCTCCACTTT.

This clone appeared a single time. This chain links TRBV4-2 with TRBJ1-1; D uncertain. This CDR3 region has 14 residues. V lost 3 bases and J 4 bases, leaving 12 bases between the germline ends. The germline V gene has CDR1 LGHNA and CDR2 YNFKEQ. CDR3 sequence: CASSQSQIFTEAFF. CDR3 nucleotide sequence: TGTGCCAGCAGCCAGTCCCAGATATTCACTGAAGCTTTCTTT.

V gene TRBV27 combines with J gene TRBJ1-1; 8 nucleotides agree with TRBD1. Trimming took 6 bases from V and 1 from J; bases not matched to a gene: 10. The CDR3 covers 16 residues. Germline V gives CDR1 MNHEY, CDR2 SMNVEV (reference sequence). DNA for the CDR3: TGTGCCAGCAGCTCAACTCGGACAGGGACGAACACTGAAGCTTTCTTT. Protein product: CASSSTRTGTNTEAFF.

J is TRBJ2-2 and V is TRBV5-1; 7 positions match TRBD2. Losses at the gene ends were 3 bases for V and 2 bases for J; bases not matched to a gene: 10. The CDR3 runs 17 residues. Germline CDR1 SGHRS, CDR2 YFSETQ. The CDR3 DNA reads TGCGCCAGCAGCTACTCCATCGCGGGGGATAACACCGGGGAGCTGTTTTTT. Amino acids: CASSYSIAGDNTGELFF. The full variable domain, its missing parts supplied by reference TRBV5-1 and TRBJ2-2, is KAGVTQTPRYLIKTRGQQVTLSCSPISGHRSVSWYQQTPGQGLQFLFEYFSETQRNKGNFPGRFSGRQFSNSRSEMNVSTLELGDSALYLCASSYSIAGDNTGELFFGEGSRLTVL.

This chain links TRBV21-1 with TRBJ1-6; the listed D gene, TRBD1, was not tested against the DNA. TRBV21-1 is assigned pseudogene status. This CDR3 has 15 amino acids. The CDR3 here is CASSQQVGPYSPLHF. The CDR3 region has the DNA TGTGCCAGCAGCCAACAGGTGGGGCCTTATTCACCCCTCCACTTT.

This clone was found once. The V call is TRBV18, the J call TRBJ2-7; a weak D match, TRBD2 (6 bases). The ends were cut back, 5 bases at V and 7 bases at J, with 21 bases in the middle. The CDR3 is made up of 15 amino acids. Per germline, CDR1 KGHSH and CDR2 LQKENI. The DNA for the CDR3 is TGTGCCAGCTCAGCCGGGACGTTGAGACTAGGTGAGCAGTACTTC. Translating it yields CASSAGTLRLGEQYF.

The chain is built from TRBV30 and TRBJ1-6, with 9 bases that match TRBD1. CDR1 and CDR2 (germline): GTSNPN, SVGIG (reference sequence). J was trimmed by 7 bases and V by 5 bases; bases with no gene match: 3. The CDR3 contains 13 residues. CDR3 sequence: CAWVTGGNSPLHF. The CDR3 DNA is TGTGCCTGGGTGACAGGGGGAAATTCACCCCTCCACTTT.

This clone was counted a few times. CDR3 region: CAWSVARVNSPLHF. CDR3 in DNA: TGTGCCTGGAGTGTCGCCAGGGTGAACTCACCCCTCCACTTT. The chain couples TRBV30 to TRBJ1-6, with a weak D call TRBD1 (5 bases). V was clipped by 0 bases and J by 10 bases, with 13 bases between them. The V gene's germline CDR1 is GTSNPN and CDR2 SVGIG (reference sequence). The CDR3 contains 14 residues.

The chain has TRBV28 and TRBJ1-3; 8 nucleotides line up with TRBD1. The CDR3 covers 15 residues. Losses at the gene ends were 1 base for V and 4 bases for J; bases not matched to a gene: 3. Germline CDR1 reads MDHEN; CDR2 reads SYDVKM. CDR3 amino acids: CASSLLQGVGNTIYF. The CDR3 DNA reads TGTGCCAGCAGTTTATTACAGGGGGTGGGAAACACCATATATTTT.

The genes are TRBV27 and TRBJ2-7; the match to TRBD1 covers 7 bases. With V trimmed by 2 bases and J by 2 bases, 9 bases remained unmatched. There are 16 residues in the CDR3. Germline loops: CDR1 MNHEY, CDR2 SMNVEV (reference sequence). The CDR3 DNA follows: TGTGCCAGCAGTTTAATGGCCGGGACAGCCACCTACGAGCAGTACTTC. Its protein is CASSLMAGTATYEQYF.

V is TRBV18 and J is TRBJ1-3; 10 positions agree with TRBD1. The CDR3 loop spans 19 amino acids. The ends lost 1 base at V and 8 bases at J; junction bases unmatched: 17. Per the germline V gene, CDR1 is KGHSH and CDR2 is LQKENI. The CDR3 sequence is CASSPRRIGGTGAIDTIYF. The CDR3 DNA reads TGTGCCAGCTCACCACGTCGTATTGGTGGGACAGGGGCTATAGACACCATATATTTT.